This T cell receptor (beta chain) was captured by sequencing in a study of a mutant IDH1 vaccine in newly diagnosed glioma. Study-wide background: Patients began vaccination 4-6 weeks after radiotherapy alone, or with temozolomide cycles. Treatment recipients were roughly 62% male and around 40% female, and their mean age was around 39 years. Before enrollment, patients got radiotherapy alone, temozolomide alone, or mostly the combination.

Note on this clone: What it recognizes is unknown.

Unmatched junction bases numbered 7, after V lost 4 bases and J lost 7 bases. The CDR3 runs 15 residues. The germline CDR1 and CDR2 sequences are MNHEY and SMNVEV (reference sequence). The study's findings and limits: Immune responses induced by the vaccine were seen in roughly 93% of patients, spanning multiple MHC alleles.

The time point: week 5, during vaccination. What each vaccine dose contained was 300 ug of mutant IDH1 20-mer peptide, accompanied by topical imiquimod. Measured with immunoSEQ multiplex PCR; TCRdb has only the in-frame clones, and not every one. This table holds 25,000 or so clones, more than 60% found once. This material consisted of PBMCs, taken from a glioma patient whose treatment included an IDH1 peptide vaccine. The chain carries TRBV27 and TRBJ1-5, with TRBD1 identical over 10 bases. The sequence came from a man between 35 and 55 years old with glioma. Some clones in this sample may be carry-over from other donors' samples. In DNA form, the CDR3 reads TGTGCCAGCAGTTCCTCGACAGGGGGCTGGCAGCCCCAGCATTTT. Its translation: CASSSSTGGWQPQHF.